This section outlines one TCR beta chain sequence together with its context. Original methodology: How many nucleated cells were present was estimated from reference gene primer amplification. Only in-frame clones appear in the TCRdb table, and some are missing; sequencing was by immunoSEQ multiplex PCR. D and trimming were read from the DNA, whereas the V and J calls and clone size are those reported in that table. Of approximately 250,000 clones listed, roughly 90% were seen once; the top ten hold 13%. This CDR3 spans 15 amino acids. V gave up 2 bases and J gave up 1 base; unmatched junction bases: 3. From germline, CDR1 is MDHEN and CDR2 SYDVKM. Enrollment of patients from Seattle took place during active infection, with longitudinal follow-up. This sample was taken from a study of blood T cell repertoires in COVID-19. At the level of the study: The United States, Italy and Spain supplied acute and convalescent COVID-19 samples. The cDNA or gDNA used as material had been derived from T cells, B-cell-depleted T cells, or PBMCs.

Material for sequencing was peripheral blood. This TCR came from a woman between 65 and 79 years old with COVID-19, enrolled during active disease. The V and J genes are TRBV28 and TRBJ2-3; 7 positions match TRBD2. CDR3 bases: TGTGCCAGCAGTTTAGAGCGGGGTGGCACAGATACGCAGTATTTT. Protein: CASSLERGGTDTQYF.